This TCR beta chain originates from a study of T-cell memory formation after mild COVID-19. Across the whole study: The TCR clusters were mostly specific to one donor. Study-wide results and caveats: The authors did not confirm SARS-CoV-2 specificity of second-wave clones peaking day 37. In pre-infection memory, a portion of responding clones appeared, which suggested that cross-reactive memory joined.

V lost 3 bases to trimming and J lost 4 bases, with 7 bases between them. Germline CDR1 MDHEN, CDR2 SYDVKM. The CDR3 has 14 amino acids. MiXCR, run by TCRdb on the 5' RACE reads, gives a single entry per CDR3 protein. The sample holds 100,000 to 120,000 distinct CDR3 sequences, 15% to 20% seen once. This clonotype was counted a few times. Its antigen remains unknown. The rearrangement links TRBV28 to TRBJ1-6; unclear D gene. Specimen: PBMCs or a T cell subset sorted from them (not recorded which). This TCR was sampled from a man between 18 and 29 years old who had mild COVID-19 (a few samples of this study predate the infection). Cell type and time point are not known. For the CDR3, the DNA is TGTGCCAGCAGTTTTCATCCTTATAATTCACCCCTCCACTTT. This encodes CASSFHPYNSPLHF.